This TCR beta chain comes out of a study of T cells after yellow fever vaccination. Study background: Preparation of the low-cell-number fractions used SMART-Seq v4 Ultra Low Input. Regarding the study as a whole: Post-booster repertoires again held most primary-vaccination clones (about 96% CD4, 85% to 90% CD8). Among all clonotypes, a small share was observed in both CD4 and CD8 compartments.

Germline V lookup: CDR1 DFQATT, CDR2 SNEGSKA (reference sequence). The CDR3 runs 11 residues. On this clonotype: Antigen unknown.

TCRdb ran MiXCR on the 5' RACE reads and lists one entry per CDR3 protein. The table lists 150,000 to 200,000 distinct CDR3 sequences, less than 9% of them singletons. This chain links TRBV20-1 with TRBJ2-5; 9 nucleotides agree with TRBD1. This clonotype originated in a man younger than 35 who received the YFV17D yellow fever vaccine. The input for sequencing was CD4+ T cells sorted from PBMCs, taken less than 6 days after the first yellow fever vaccination. DNA of the CDR3: TGCAGCATTGGGACAGGGGAGACCCAGTACTTC. Its protein product is CSIGTGETQYF.